Presented here are 12 T cell receptor beta chains from one specimen sequenced in a study of blood T cell repertoires in COVID-19. Measured with immunoSEQ multiplex PCR; TCRdb has only the in-frame clones, and not every one. The table has about 86,000 clones, 85% to 90% seen once. The specimen was peripheral blood. The receptors originated from a human donor in a cohort sampled during active COVID-19.

This CDR3 is CASSQGLAGGTQETQYF. In DNA, the CDR3 is TGTGCCAGCAGCCAGGGACTAGCGGGAGGCACCCAAGAGACCCAGTACTTC. The chain is built from TRBV28 and TRBJ2-5; TRBD2 aligns across 15 bases. The J segment lost 1 base and the V segment lost 6 bases, leaving 6 bases of the junction unmatched. Germline assignment: CDR1 MDHEN and CDR2 SYDVKM. The CDR3 contains 17 residues.

The V gene is TRBV5-1, the J gene TRBJ1-6; 7 bases match TRBD1. The CDR3 totals 15 residues. The germline CDR1 and CDR2 sequences are SGHRS and YFSETQ. Losses at the gene ends were 2 bases for V and 7 bases for J; bases not matched to a gene: 6. The DNA of the CDR3 is TGCGCCAGCAGCTTACAGGGGATAGAAAATTCACCCCTCCACTTT. Translating gives CASSLQGIENSPLHF.

The rearrangement uses TRBV7-3 and TRBJ2-5; TRBD1 might be the D (6 bases). The CDR3 contains 15 residues. The V gene lost 5 bases and the J gene lost 5 bases, with 18 bases spanning the gap. Germline CDR1 is SGHTA and CDR2 is FQGTGA. CDR3 DNA sequence: TGTGCCAGCAGCCGAGTGGCAGGAACAGGGGAGACCCAGTACTTC. Translation gives CASSRVAGTGETQYF.

The chain couples TRBV27 to TRBJ1-1, with D possibly being TRBD1 (6 bases). Germline-derived CDR1 and CDR2 are MNHEY and SMNVEV (reference sequence). CDR3 length: 15 residues. The ends were cut back, 6 bases at V and 4 bases at J, with 18 bases in the middle. The CDR3 here is CASRIGLRGFTEAFF. The CDR3 region has the DNA TGTGCCAGCAGAATTGGACTCAGGGGATTCACTGAAGCTTTCTTT.

The J gene is TRBJ2-3, the V gene TRBV24-1; TRBD2 agrees at 8 bases. The V gene's germline CDR1 is KGHDR and CDR2 SFDVKD. The CDR3 is 14 amino acids. With 6 bases clipped from V and 4 bases from J, the junction kept 5 bases outside the gene matches. CDR3 protein: CATSSWRGADTQYF. The CDR3, as DNA: TGTGCCACCAGTTCATGGCGGGGGGCAGATACGCAGTATTTT.

This chain joins TRBV2 and TRBJ2-1, with 7 bases that match TRBD1. Per the germline V gene, CDR1 is SNHLY and CDR2 is FYNNEI. V was clipped by 8 bases and J by 4 bases; unmatched bases: 2. The CDR3 spans 12 residues. The CDR3 protein is CASGGQYNEQFF. CDR3 nucleotide sequence: TGTGCCAGCGGGGGACAGTACAATGAGCAGTTCTTC.

The CDR3 region is CASSLGRAGNTIYF. The CDR3, as DNA: TGTGCCAGCAGCCTGGGTCGGGCTGGAAACACCATATATTTT. This rearrangement joins TRBV5-8 to TRBJ1-3; D gene uncertain. There are 14 residues in the CDR3. CDR1 SGHTS and CDR2 YDEGEE come from the germline V gene. The V end was cut by 4 bases, the J end by 2 bases, with 10 bases between. The full variable domain, with the rest looked up from reference TRBV5-8 and TRBJ1-3, is EAGVTQSPTHLIKTRGQQATLRCSPISGHTSVYWYQQALGLGLQFLLWYDEGEERNRGNFPPRFSGRQFPNYSSELNVNALELEDSALYLCASSLGRAGNTIYFGEGSWLTVV.

This chain links TRBV7-6 with TRBJ1-5; D is unclear. CDR1 and CDR2 from the germline V gene are SGHVS and FNYEAQ. The CDR3 contains 15 residues. V lost 5 bases and J 6 bases, leaving 17 bases between the germline ends. In nucleotides, the CDR3 is TGTGCCAGCAGCCCGGGCCCCTCTCGGGGTCAGCCCCAGCATTTT. This sequence encodes CASSPGPSRGQPQHF.

The sample holds one count of this clone. The rearrangement joins TRBV19 to TRBJ1-1; D perhaps matches TRBD1 (5 bases). The CDR3 has 14 residues. Trimming took 3 bases from V and 6 from J, leaving 14 bases between them. Germline CDR1 LNHDA, CDR2 SQIVND (reference sequence). CDR3 DNA: TGTGCCAGTAGTATTACAGCCGCGGGGGCTGAAGCTTTCTTT. It yields the protein CASSITAAGAEAFF.

Only a few counts were recorded for this clone. The junction and the germline gene differ at one end; a read error may be behind it. The chain has TRBV27 and TRBJ2-7, with 7 bases lining up with TRBD2. Germline loops: CDR1 MNHEY, CDR2 SMNVEV (reference sequence). This CDR3 spans 14 amino acids. The CDR3: CASSLSGVSDEQYF. Here the CDR3 DNA reads TGTGCCAGCAGTTTAAGCGGGGTCTCCGACGAGCAGTACTTC.

The chain is built from TRBV19 and TRBJ2-5; 7 bases map to TRBD1. The CDR3 is 14 amino acids. Germline assignment: CDR1 LNHDA and CDR2 SQIVND (reference sequence). Trimming took 5 bases from V and 5 from J; bases not matched to a gene: 8. The CDR3, as DNA: TGTGCCAGTAGTGCCCTTGGACAGGAGGAGACCCAGTACTTC. It translates to CASSALGQEETQYF.

This chain links TRBV9 with TRBJ2-7; D is possibly TRBD2 (6 bases). Trimming shortened V by 0 bases and J by 6 bases, and 13 bases separated the two germline ends. The germline V gene has CDR1 SGDLS and CDR2 YYNGEE. This CDR3 is built from 14 residues. The CDR3, as DNA: TGTGCCAGCAGCGTAGTCCCGGGGGTTCGCGAGCAGTACTTC. It translates to CASSVVPGVREQYF.